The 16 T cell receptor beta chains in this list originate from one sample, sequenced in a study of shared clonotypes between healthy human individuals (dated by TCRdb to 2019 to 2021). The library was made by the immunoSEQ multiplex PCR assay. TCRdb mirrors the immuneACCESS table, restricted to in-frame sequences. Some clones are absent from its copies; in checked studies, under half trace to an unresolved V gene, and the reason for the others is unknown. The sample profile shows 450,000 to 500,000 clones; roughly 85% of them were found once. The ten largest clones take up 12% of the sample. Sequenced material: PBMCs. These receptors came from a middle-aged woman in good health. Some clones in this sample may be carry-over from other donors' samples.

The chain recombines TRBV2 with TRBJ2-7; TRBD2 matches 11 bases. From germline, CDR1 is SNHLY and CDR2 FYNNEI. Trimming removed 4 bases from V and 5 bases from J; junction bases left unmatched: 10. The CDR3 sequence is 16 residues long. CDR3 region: CASSGVLAGGADEQYF. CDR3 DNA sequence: TGTGCCAGCAGTGGGGTCCTAGCGGGAGGCGCCGACGAGCAGTACTTC.

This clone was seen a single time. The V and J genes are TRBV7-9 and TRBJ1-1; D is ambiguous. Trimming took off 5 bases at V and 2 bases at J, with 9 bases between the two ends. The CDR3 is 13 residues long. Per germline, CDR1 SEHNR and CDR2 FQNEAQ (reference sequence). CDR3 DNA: TGTGCCAGCAGCCCTTCCCAAAACACTGAAGCTTTCTTT. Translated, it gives CASSPSQNTEAFF.

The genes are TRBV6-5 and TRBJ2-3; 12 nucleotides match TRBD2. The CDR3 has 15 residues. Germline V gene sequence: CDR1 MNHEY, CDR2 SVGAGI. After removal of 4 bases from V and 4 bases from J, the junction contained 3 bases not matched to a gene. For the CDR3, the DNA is TGTGCCAGCAGTTCCGGACTAGCGGGACCAGATACGCAGTATTTT. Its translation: CASSSGLAGPDTQYF.

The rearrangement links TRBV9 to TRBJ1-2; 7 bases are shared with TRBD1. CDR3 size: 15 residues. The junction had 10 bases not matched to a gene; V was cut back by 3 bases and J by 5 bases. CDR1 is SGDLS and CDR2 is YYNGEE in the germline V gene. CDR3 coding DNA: TGTGCCAGCAGCGCCGACCCCGGGACAGATTATGGCTACACCTTC. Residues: CASSADPGTDYGYTF. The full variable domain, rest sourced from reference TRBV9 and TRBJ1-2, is DSGVTQTPKHLITATGQRVTLRCSPRSGDLSVYWYQQSLDQGLQFLIQYYNGEERAKGNILERFSAQQFPDLHSELNLSSLELGDSALYFCASSADPGTDYGYTFGSGTRLTVV.

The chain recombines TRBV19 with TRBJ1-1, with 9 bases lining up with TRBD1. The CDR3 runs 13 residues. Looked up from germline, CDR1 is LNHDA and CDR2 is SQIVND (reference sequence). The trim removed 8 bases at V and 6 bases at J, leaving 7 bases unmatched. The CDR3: CASVNRGQAEAFF. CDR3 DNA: TGTGCCAGTGTTAACAGGGGGCAGGCTGAAGCTTTCTTT.

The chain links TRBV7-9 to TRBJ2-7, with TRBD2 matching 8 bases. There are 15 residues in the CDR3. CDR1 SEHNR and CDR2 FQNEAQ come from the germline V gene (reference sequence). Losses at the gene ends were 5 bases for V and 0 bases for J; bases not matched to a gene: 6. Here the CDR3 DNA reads TGTGCCAGCAGCAAGGGACTAGTAGCCTCCTACGAGCAGTACTTC. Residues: CASSKGLVASYEQYF.

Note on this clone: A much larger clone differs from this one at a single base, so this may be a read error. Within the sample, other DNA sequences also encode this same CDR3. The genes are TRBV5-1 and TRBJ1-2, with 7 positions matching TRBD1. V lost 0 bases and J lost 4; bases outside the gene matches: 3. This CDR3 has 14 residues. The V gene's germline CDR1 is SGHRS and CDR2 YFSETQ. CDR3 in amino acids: CASSLGTGGYGYTF. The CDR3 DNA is TGCGCCAGCAGCTTGGGGACAGGAGGCTATGGCTACACCTTC.

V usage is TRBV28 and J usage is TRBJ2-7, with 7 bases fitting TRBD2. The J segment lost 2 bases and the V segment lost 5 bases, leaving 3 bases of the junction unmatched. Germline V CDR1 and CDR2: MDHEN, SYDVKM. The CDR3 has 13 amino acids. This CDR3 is CASSPSGTYEQYF. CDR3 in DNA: TGTGCCAGCAGTCCCAGCGGGACCTACGAGCAGTACTTC.

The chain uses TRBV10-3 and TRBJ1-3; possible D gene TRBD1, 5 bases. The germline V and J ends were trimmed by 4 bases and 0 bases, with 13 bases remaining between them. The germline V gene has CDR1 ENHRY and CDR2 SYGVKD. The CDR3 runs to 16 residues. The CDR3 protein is CAISGTPSNSGNTIYF. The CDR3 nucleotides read TGTGCCATCAGTGGGACACCTTCAAACTCTGGAAACACCATATATTTT.

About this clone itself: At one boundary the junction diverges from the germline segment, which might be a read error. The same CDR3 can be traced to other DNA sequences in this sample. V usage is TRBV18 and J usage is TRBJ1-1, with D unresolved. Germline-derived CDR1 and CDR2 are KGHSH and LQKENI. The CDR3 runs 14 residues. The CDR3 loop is CASSPLVRETEAFF. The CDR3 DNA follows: TGCGCCAGCTCACCACTCGTTCGGGAGACCGAAGCTTTCTTT.

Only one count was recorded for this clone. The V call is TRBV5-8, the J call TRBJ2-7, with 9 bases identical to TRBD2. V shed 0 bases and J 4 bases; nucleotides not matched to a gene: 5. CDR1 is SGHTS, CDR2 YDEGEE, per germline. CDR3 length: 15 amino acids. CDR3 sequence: CASSLVIAGAYEQYF. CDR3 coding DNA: TGTGCCAGCAGCTTGGTGATAGCGGGAGCATACGAGCAGTACTTC. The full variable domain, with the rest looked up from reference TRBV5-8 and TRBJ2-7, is EAGVTQSPTHLIKTRGQQATLRCSPISGHTSVYWYQQALGLGLQFLLWYDEGEERNRGNFPPRFSGRQFPNYSSELNVNALELEDSALYLCASSLVIAGAYEQYFGPGTRLTVT.

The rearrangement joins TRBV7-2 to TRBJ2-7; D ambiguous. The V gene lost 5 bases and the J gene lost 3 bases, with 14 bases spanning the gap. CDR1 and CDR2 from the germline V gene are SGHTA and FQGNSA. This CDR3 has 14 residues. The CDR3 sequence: CASSESRTNYEQYF. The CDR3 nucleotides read TGTGCCAGCAGCGAAAGCAGGACCAACTACGAGCAGTACTTC.

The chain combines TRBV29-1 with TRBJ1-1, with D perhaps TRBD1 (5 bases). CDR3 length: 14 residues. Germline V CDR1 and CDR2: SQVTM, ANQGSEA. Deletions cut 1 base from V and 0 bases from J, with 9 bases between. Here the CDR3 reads CSVEGRTMNTEAFF. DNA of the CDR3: TGCAGCGTTGAAGGCCGGACAATGAACACTGAAGCTTTCTTT. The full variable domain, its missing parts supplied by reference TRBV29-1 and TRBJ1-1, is SAVISQKPSRDICQRGTSLTIQCQVDSQVTMMFWYRQQPGQSLTLIATANQGSEATYESGFVIDKFPISRPNLTFSTLTVSNMSPEDSSIYLCSVEGRTMNTEAFFGQGTRLTVV.

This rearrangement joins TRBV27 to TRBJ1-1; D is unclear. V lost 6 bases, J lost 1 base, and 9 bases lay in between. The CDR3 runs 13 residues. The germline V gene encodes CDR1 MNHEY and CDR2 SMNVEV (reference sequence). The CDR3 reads CASRRGGNTEAFF. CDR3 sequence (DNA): TGTGCCAGCAGGCGAGGTGGGAACACTGAAGCTTTCTTT.

In DNA, the CDR3 is TGTGCCAGCAGCTCCCCCGGCCCCAATGAGCAGTTCTTC. It yields the protein CASSSPGPNEQFF. This chain joins TRBV7-9 and TRBJ2-1, with D unresolved. V was pared by 4 bases and J by 6 bases, with 10 bases between. From germline, CDR1 is SEHNR and CDR2 FQNEAQ (reference sequence). This CDR3 has 13 residues.

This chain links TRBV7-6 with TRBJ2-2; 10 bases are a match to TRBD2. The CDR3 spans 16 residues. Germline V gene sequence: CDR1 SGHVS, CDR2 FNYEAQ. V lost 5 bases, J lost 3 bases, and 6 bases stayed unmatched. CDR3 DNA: TGTGCCAGCAGCCCCTTAGCGGGAGGTTACACCGGGGAGCTGTTTTTT. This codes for CASSPLAGGYTGELFF.